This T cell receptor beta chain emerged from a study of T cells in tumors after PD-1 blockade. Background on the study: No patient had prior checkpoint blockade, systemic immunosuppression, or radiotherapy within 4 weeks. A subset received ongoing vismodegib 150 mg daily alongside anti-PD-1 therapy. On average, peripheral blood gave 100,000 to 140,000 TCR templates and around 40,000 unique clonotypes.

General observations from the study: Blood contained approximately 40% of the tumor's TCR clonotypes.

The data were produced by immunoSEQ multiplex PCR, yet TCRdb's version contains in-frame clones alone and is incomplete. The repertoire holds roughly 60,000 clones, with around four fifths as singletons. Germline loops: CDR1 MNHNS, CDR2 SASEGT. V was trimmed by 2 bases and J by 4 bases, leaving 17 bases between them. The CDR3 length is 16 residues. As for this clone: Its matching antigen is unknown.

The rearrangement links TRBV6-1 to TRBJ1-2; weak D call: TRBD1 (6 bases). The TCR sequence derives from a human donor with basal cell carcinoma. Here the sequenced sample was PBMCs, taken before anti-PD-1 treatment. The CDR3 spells CASSEKVGIGGYGYTF. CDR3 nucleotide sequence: TGTGCCAGCAGTGAAAAGGTGGGGATAGGGGGCTATGGCTACACCTTC.